The text below deals with one T cell receptor (beta chain). TCRdb ran MiXCR on the 5' RACE reads and lists one entry per CDR3 protein. The data show a few thousand distinct CDR3 sequences, 55% to 75% seen once. Cells sorted as Tregs were CD4+, CD25+ and CD127-/low. The CDR3 sequence is 12 residues long. CDR1 is SEHNR, CDR2 FQNEAQ, per germline (reference sequence). V was shortened by 2 bases and J by 5 bases, with 6 bases between the two germline ends. The sample comprised Tregs sorted from blood. V usage is TRBV7-9 and J usage is TRBJ1-1, with D possibly TRBD1 on 6 matching bases. The TCR comes from a female donor with breast cancer. In nucleotides, the CDR3 is TGTGCCAGCAGCTTAAGGGGGACTGAAGCTTTCTTT. It translates to CASSLRGTEAFF. Looking up the rest from reference TRBV7-9 and TRBJ1-1 gives the full variable domain: DTGVSQNPRHKITKRGQNVTFRCDPISEHNRLYWYRQTLGQGPEFLTYFQNEAQLEKSRLLSDRFSAERPKGSFSTLEIQRTEQGDSAMYLCASSLRGTEAFFGQGTRLTVV.